The rows below give T cell receptor beta chains drawn from one sample of a study of blood T cell repertoires in COVID-19. Data came from immunoSEQ multiplex PCR; TCRdb stores just in-frame clones and leaves some out. The data contain around 300,000 clones, 89% of them singletons. The sequenced sample consisted of peripheral blood. The origin of the receptors is a woman between 35 and 50 years old who had recovered from COVID-19. The CDR3 runs from the conserved cysteine through the conserved F or W. The order of the fields is clone size, J gene, D gene, V gene, CDR3 DNA, CDR3 protein. The D gene is left open where the match is weak. The listing skips clone size in some rows; elsewhere it reads once, few, many or a size class.

>-|TRBJ1-2|-|TRBV23-1
TGCGCCAGCAGGAGTGACAGAAACTATGGCTACACCTTC
CASRSDRNYGYTF
>-|TRBJ2-7|TRBD2|TRBV9
TGTGCCAGCAGCGTAGGTCCTAGCGGGAGTCTCTACGAGCAGTACTTC
CASSVGPSGSLYEQYF
>-|TRBJ2-5|TRBD1|TRBV12-3/TRBV12-4
TGTGCCACCGGACAGGGGATTAAGGAGACCCAGTACTTC
CATGQGIKETQYF
>-|TRBJ2-7|TRBD1|TRBV4-1
TGCGCCAGCAGCCAAGACCGGGGACAGGGCCGAAGCGAGCAGTACTTC
CASSQDRGQGRSEQYF
>-|TRBJ2-7|TRBD1|TRBV18
TGTGCCAGCTCACCAAGACAGGGGGGGTTTGAGCAGTACTTC
CASSPRQGGFEQYF
>once|TRBJ2-1|TRBD2|TRBV29-1
TGCAGCGTACCGCCGGGACTAGCGGGGCAGAATGAGCAGTTCTTC
CSVPPGLAGQNEQFF
>-|TRBJ2-6|TRBD2|TRBV7-3
TGTGCCAGCAGCCAGACTAGCGGGAGCTCTGGGGCCAACGTCCTGACTTTC
CASSQTSGSSGANVLTF
>-|TRBJ1-5|-|TRBV28
TGTGCCAGCAGACAGGGTGAACTTCAGCCCCAGCATTTT
CASRQGELQPQHF
>-|TRBJ2-1|TRBD2|TRBV3-1/TRBV3-2
TGTGCCAGCAGCCCCCCACTAGCGGGATACAATGAGCAGTTCTTC
CASSPPLAGYNEQFF
>-|TRBJ2-2|TRBD2|TRBV9
TGTGCCAGCAGCGTAGAACTAGCGGGAGGCGGAAACACCGGGGAGCTGTTTTTT
CASSVELAGGGNTGELFF
>-|TRBJ2-7|TRBD1|TRBV2
TGTGCCAGCAGTGGACCGGACAGGGGACCTTACGAGCAGTACTTC
CASSGPDRGPYEQYF
>-|TRBJ2-3|-|TRBV7-9
TGTGCCAGCAGCTTAAGCCAAGCGGGAGATACGCAGTATTTT
CASSLSQAGDTQYF
>-|TRBJ2-7|TRBD1|TRBV15
TGTGCCACCAGCAGCGGCAGGGGGTTCTACGAGCAGTACTTC
CATSSGRGFYEQYF